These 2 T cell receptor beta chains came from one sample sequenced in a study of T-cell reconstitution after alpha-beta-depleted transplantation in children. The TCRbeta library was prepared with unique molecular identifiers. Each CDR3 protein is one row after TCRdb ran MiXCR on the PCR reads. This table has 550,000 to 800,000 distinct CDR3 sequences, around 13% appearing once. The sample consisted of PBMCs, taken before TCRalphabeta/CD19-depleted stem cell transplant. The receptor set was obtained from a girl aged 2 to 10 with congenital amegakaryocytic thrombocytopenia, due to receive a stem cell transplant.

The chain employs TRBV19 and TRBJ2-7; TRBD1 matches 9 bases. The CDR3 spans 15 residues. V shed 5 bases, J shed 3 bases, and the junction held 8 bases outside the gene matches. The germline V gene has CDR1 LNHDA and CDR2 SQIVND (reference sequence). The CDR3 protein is CASSATGDRVYEQYF. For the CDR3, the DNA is TGTGCCAGTAGTGCGACCGGGGACAGGGTCTACGAGCAGTACTTC.

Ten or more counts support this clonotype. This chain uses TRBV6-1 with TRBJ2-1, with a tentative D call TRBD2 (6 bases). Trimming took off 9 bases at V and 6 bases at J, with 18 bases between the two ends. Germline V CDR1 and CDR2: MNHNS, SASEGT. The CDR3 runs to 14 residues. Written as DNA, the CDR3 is TGTGCCAGTCTATCTACCCGGGACTTCAATGAGCAGTTCTTC. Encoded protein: CASLSTRDFNEQFF.